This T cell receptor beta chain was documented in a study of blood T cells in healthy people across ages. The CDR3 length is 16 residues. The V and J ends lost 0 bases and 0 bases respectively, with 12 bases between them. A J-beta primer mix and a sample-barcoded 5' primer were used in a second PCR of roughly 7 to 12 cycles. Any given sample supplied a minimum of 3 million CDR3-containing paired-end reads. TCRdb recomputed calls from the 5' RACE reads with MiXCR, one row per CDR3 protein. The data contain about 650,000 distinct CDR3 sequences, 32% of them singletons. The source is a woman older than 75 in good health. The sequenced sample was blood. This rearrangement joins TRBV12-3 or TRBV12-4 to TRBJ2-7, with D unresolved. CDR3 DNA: TGTGCCAGCAGTTTAGCGCGTGGCTTCAACTCCTACGAGCAGTACTTC. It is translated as CASSLARGFNSYEQYF.